This paragraph covers one T cell receptor (beta chain) sequence. The data derive from a study of blood T cell repertoires in COVID-19. About the study: Italy, Spain and the United States were the sources of the convalescent and acute COVID-19 samples.

Sequencing used immunoSEQ multiplex PCR; TCRdb keeps in-frame clones, though not all of them. The data contain 70,000 to 85,000 clones, roughly four fifths of them singletons. The sequenced material came from peripheral blood. The origin of this receptor is a man aged 55 to 70 with acute or convalescent COVID-19.

Here the CDR3 reads CASSQLNSPLHF. In nucleotides, the CDR3 is TGCGCCAGCAGCCAACTTAATTCACCCCTCCACTTT. V usage is TRBV4-1 and J usage is TRBJ1-6, with D uncertain. CDR1 and CDR2 (germline): MGHRA, YSYEKL. The CDR3 totals 12 residues. The germline V and J ends were trimmed by 2 bases and 6 bases, with 2 bases remaining between them.